Sequencing of this TCR beta chain was carried out in a study of human T cells and chemical hapten exposure (dated by TCRdb to 2020 to 2022). In the study overall: For sensitization, 2% DPC in acetone was applied to a roughly 2 cm by roughly 2 cm area of upper inner arm skin. Blood was sampled from patients pre-sensitization (week 0) and at 2, 6 and about 24 weeks after DPC sensitization. The patient cohort, mostly female, included alopecia areata with under or over 50% scalp involvement, alopecia totalis and alopecia universalis. Patch testing was done on the upper back using Finn chambers containing 0.01% DPC, and results were scored after 6 days according to International Contact Dermatitis Research Group standards. Libraries were combined into a pool for sequencing, and differences in TCR yield between samples came mainly from small differences in library volumes within the pool. Blood for TCR sequencing was provided by twenty-nine alopecia patients at one to four time points (pre-sensitization, 2, 6 and 24 weeks). Throughout the roughly 23-week study period, patients were also given weekly therapeutic DPC doses on the scalp. The study tracked peripheral blood TCR repertoire changes in vivo during primary and secondary sensitization to the hapten diphenylcyclopropenone (DPC) in alopecia patients.

In regard to this clonotype: Its antigen is not yet known. Per-base quality was not reported, and no clone a single base away is much larger than it.

What this sample's time point label stands for: pre-sensitization, week 0. The intended sense of this specimen's treatment or condition label: therapeutic diphenylcyclopropenone sensitization with weekly scalp DPC. Blood at each patch-test visit was drawn before the patch test was applied. Eligible patients were aged 18 to 70, diagnosed with alopecia, deemed suitable for DPC therapy, and excluded if pregnant. Unfractionated whole blood was collected in Tempus Blood RNA tubes, and total RNA was extracted from that blood. Study-wide findings and limitations: A positive correlation was found between the number of PT1 expanded TCRs and patch test score, with significance reached at thresholds 8, 16 and 32 but not 4. Because every patient had alopecia, a presumed autoimmune disease, the patients' immune response might differ from that of healthy individuals. After repeated subsampling, changes were observed in the strength of the expansion versus patch-test correlation and in the threshold at which the correlation became significant. Significantly more large CDR3 similarity clusters were formed by expanded TCRs than by pre-sensitization or healthy control sets, consistent with antigen-driven responses. No change with DPC sensitization was found in the number of TCRs above 1 in 1000 frequency, and no evidence of global repertoire structure alterations was found.

Library preparation was by RACE. Reads for this sample came from a NextSeq 500. During library preparation, unique molecular identifiers were attached to individual cDNA molecules so that TCRs could be counted in a quantitative, reproducible way. From each blood RNA sample, both TCR alpha and TCR beta chains were sequenced. Per the source publication's procedure: A median of about 87,000 TCRs per sample was observed, with a range of 23,224 to 690,600. The Decombinator software suite was used to annotate V, J and CDR3 in the TCR reads. Every sample was subsampled to the same number of TCRs (28,000) for the PS versus PT1 abundance plots. Expanded TCRs were defined as absent before sensitization and observed at least eight times at the 2-week time point. TCRdb trimmed the raw reads at Q25, called clones with MiXCR and kept productive beta chains. Each entry merges the rows of one CDR3 protein and shows their most common DNA and genes. In this record, the V and J calls reflect TCRdb's handling and not the investigators' own analysis. The sample table holds around 300,000 distinct CDR3 sequences, of which over 5% were seen once. More than 8% of the sample belongs to the ten largest clones.

CDR1 and CDR2 were assigned from the germline V gene as SGHVS and FNYEAQ. The junction carries 11 bases between V and J, which are trimmed by 5 bases and 0 bases respectively. The CDR3 runs 15 residues from the cysteine to the phenylalanine. Only the CDR3 DNA is retained, 45 bases long and in frame from the first base. The sequences come from whole blood, collected in connection with sensitization to the hapten diphenylcyclopropenone (DPC). This TCR came from a woman under 30 with alopecia areata. Some clones in this sample may be carry-over from other donors' samples. The chain employs TRBV7-6 and TRBJ1-3; tentative D gene TRBD1, with 5 bases matching. The base sequence is TGTGCCAGCAGCCGAGGGACTGACTCTGGAAACACCATATATTTT. It translates to CASSRGTDSGNTIYF.